The 17 T cell receptor beta chains below come from one sample, sequenced in a study of shared clonotypes between healthy human individuals (dated by TCRdb to between 2020 and 2021). The method was the immunoSEQ multiplex PCR assay. Entries here come from immuneACCESS through TCRdb and include only in-frame sequences with V and J called. Some clones fail to appear in such tables; in the studies checked, an unresolved V gene covers under half of the shortfall, and the cause of the remainder is unknown. The sample yields millions of clones; 93% were counted once. Approximately 1.7% of the sample belongs to the ten largest clones. CD8 naive samples were CD45RO-negative cells positively selected for CCR7, giving a CD45RA+CCR7+ population that excluded TemRA cells. Sequencing was done on a sample of naive CD8+ T cells from PBMCs. In light of the paper, this sample's cell subset or site label describes: CD45RA+CCR7+. These receptors all stem from a man aged 18 to 30 in good health. Some clones in this sample may be carry-over from other donors' samples.

On this clone: Other DNA variants within this sample encode the same CDR3. CDR3 nucleotides: TGTGCCAGCAGCTTAACAGGAATCAGCACAGATACGCAGTATTTT. It specifies CASSLTGISTDTQYF. This chain connects TRBV7-2 to TRBJ2-3; perhaps TRBD1 as D (5 bases). The V end was cut by 2 bases, the J end by 0 bases, with 9 bases between. This CDR3 is built from 15 residues. Germline V gives CDR1 SGHTA, CDR2 FQGNSA.

The genes are TRBV7-9 and TRBJ2-7; D may be TRBD2 (6 bases). This CDR3 region has 14 residues. V lost 0 bases and J lost 3, with 9 bases in between. CDR1 is SEHNR and CDR2 is FQNEAQ in the germline V gene (reference sequence). The CDR3 loop reads CASSLAYGGYEQYF. CDR3 coding DNA: TGTGCCAGCAGCTTAGCGTACGGGGGCTACGAGCAGTACTTC.

The chain combines TRBV28 with TRBJ2-2; D unresolved. Germline V lookup: CDR1 MDHEN, CDR2 SYDVKM. The CDR3 contains 13 residues. Trimming removed 3 bases at V and 1 base at J, with 3 bases between. The CDR3: CASSFWNTGELFF. Written as DNA, the CDR3 is TGTGCCAGCAGTTTCTGGAACACCGGGGAGCTGTTTTTT.

This chain uses TRBV4-3 with TRBJ2-7, with D unresolved. The CDR3 extends over 16 amino acids. In germline, CDR1 is LGHNA, CDR2 YSLEER. Trimming took 0 bases from V and 5 from J, leaving 17 bases between them. The CDR3 loop reads CASSQDLGATSHEQYF. CDR3 in DNA: TGCGCCAGCAGCCAAGATCTTGGAGCTACCAGCCACGAGCAGTACTTC.

The count of this clone is one. J is TRBJ1-2 and V is TRBV30; D not resolved. Germline lookup yields CDR1 GTSNPN and CDR2 SVGIG (reference sequence). The CDR3 loop spans 14 amino acids. Between the trimmed V and J ends, which lost 2 bases and 2 bases, there was a span of 12 bases. The CDR3 nucleotides read TGTGCCTGGAGTACGCCCGACATAAACTATGGCTACACCTTC. Protein product: CAWSTPDINYGYTF.

The chain uses TRBV5-5 and TRBJ1-1; D gene uncertain. Trimming removed 0 bases at V and 5 bases at J, with 11 bases between. This CDR3 is 14 amino acids long. Germline V gene lookup returns CDR1 SGHKS and CDR2 YYEKEE (reference sequence). The CDR3 is CASSLGARRTEAFF. The CDR3 DNA reads as TGTGCCAGCAGCTTGGGTGCCCGTCGAACTGAAGCTTTCTTT.

The chain is built from TRBV29-1 and TRBJ2-7, with TRBD2 identical over 9 bases. V shed 4 bases, J shed 3 bases, and the junction held 4 bases outside the gene matches. Germline CDR1 reads SQVTM; CDR2 reads ANQGSEA. The CDR3 contains 13 residues. DNA for the CDR3: TGCAGCGTTGTAGCGGGAGATCGCTACGAGCAGTACTTC. It codes for CSVVAGDRYEQYF.

This chain connects TRBV27 to TRBJ2-7; no firm D call. From germline, CDR1 is MNHEY and CDR2 SMNVEV (reference sequence). This CDR3 has 13 amino acids. V was trimmed by 5 bases and J by 4 bases, leaving 12 bases between them. The CDR3 loop is CASSIGSTYEQYF. CDR3 coding DNA: TGTGCCAGCAGTATTGGTAGCACTTACGAGCAGTACTTC.

Regarding this clone: Distinct nucleotide sequences in the sample also encode this CDR3. The chain uses TRBV12-5 and TRBJ1-2, with a weak D call TRBD1 (5 bases). CDR3 length equals 13 residues. V was trimmed by 1 base and J by 4 bases, leaving 7 bases between them. Germline V gene sequence: CDR1 LGHNT, CDR2 FRNRAP. The CDR3 spells CASGLGGLYGYTF. CDR3 in DNA: TGTGCTAGTGGTTTGGGGGGCCTCTATGGCTACACCTTC.

The gene calls are TRBV28 and TRBJ2-3; 9 nucleotides agree with TRBD2. The V segment lost 2 bases and the J segment 0 bases; nucleotides outside the gene matches: 6. Germline CDR1 is MDHEN and CDR2 is SYDVKM. The length of the CDR3 is 17 residues. CDR3 in DNA: TGTGCCAGCAGTTTAATGCAGGCGGGGGGGAGCACAGATACGCAGTATTTT. This sequence encodes CASSLMQAGGSTDTQYF. The whole variable domain, remainder taken from reference TRBV28 and TRBJ2-3, is DVKVTQSSRYLVKRTGEKVFLECVQDMDHENMFWYRQDPGLGLRLIYFSYDVKMKEKGDIPEGYSVSREKKERFSLILESASTNQTSMYLCASSLMQAGGSTDTQYFGPGTRLTVL.

The chain uses TRBV7-8 and TRBJ2-7; D tentatively reads TRBD1 or TRBD2 (6 bases each). CDR3 size: 16 residues. Germline V gives CDR1 SGHVS, CDR2 FQNEAQ. Trimming removed 1 base at V and 0 bases at J, with 13 bases between. CDR3 loop: CASSLGRDISSYEQYF. CDR3 sequence (DNA): TGTGCCAGCAGCTTAGGGAGGGACATCAGCTCCTACGAGCAGTACTTC.

This chain joins TRBV28 and TRBJ2-7; D remains ambiguous. CDR1 is MDHEN and CDR2 is SYDVKM in the germline V gene. The CDR3 is made up of 14 amino acids. The V end lost 4 bases, the J end lost 3 bases, and 13 bases lay between the germline ends. The CDR3 here is CASSSPGNYYEQYF. Here the CDR3 DNA reads TGTGCCAGCAGTTCCCCAGGAAATTACTACGAGCAGTACTTC.

This clone was counted once. The chain recombines TRBV27 with TRBJ2-7; 13 bases match TRBD2. With V trimmed by 4 bases and J by 1 base, 7 bases remained unmatched. Per the germline V gene, CDR1 is MNHEY and CDR2 is SMNVEV (reference sequence). The CDR3 contains 17 residues. The CDR3 DNA sequence: TGTGCCAGCAGTTCGAAGCCGGGACTAGCGGGATCCTACGAGCAGTACTTC. Its protein is CASSSKPGLAGSYEQYF.

The chain combines TRBV2 with TRBJ1-2, with 7 positions matching TRBD1. V lost 6 bases to trimming and J lost 5 bases; unmatched junction nucleotides: 6. CDR1 and CDR2 (germline): SNHLY, FYNNEI. The CDR3 spans 13 residues. CDR3 coding DNA: TGTGCCAGCAGACCTGGACAGGCGTATGGCTACACCTTC. As protein: CASRPGQAYGYTF. Supplemented by reference TRBV2 and TRBJ1-2, the full variable domain reads EPEVTQTPSHQVTQMGQEVILRCVPISNHLYFYWYRQILGQKVEFLVSFYNNEISEKSEIFDDQFSVERPDGSNFTLKIRSTKLEDSAMYFCASRPGQAYGYTFGSGTRLTVV.

The chain is built from TRBV9 and TRBJ1-2, with D possibly TRBD1 on 5 matching bases. V was clipped by 3 bases and J by 7 bases, with 16 bases between them. Germline V gene data show CDR1 as SGDLS and CDR2 as YYNGEE. The length of the CDR3 is 14 residues. This chain's CDR3 is CASSAAGRDFGYTF. The CDR3 DNA is TGTGCCAGCAGCGCCGCCGGCAGGGACTTTGGCTACACCTTC. The whole variable domain, remainder taken from reference TRBV9 and TRBJ1-2, is DSGVTQTPKHLITATGQRVTLRCSPRSGDLSVYWYQQSLDQGLQFLIQYYNGEERAKGNILERFSAQQFPDLHSELNLSSLELGDSALYFCASSAAGRDFGYTFGSGTRLTVV.

This clone appeared a single time. This CDR3 reads CASSQDYDRVGCNQPQHF. DNA for the CDR3: TGTGCCAGCAGCCAAGACTACGACAGGGTGGGTTGCAATCAGCCCCAGCATTTT. The rearrangement uses TRBV4-2 and TRBJ1-5; TRBD1 matches 7 bases. CDR3 size: 18 residues. V lost 0 bases, J lost 2 bases, and 10 bases stayed unmatched. Germline CDR1 LGHNA, CDR2 YNFKEQ.

This CDR3 is CASSFEGLAATMSDTQYF. Written as DNA, the CDR3 is TGTGCCAGCAGTTTTGAGGGACTAGCGGCGACGATGTCAGATACGCAGTATTTT. The chain uses TRBV28 and TRBJ2-3; 11 bases line up with TRBD2. This CDR3 spans 18 amino acids. V shed 3 bases and J 4 bases; nucleotides not matched to a gene: 12. Germline V CDR1 and CDR2: MDHEN, SYDVKM.